Below, 12 T cell receptor beta chains from the same sample are listed, as sequenced in a study of cytomegalovirus exposure and HLA in healthy donors. PCR was performed using 60 Vbeta and 13 Jbeta primers. This table comes from immunoSEQ multiplex PCR, and its TCRdb copy is limited to in-frame clones, with some not included. The table lists approximately 190,000 clones, around four fifths of them singletons. Sequencing used PBMCs. The receptors shown here come from a man aged 35-49 years in good health and CMV-seropositive.

This sequence joins TRBV28 and TRBJ2-1, with 10 positions matching TRBD1. This CDR3 spans 16 amino acids. The germline V gene encodes CDR1 MDHEN and CDR2 SYDVKM. V lost 4 bases, J lost 7 bases, and 10 bases stayed unmatched. The CDR3 DNA reads as TGTGCCAGCAGTTCCCGACAGGGGGCAATTGTGAATGAGCAGTTCTTC. It is translated as CASSSRQGAIVNEQFF.

This clone appeared once. V gene TRBV19 combines with J gene TRBJ1-2, with D perhaps TRBD1 (5 bases). The germline V gene encodes CDR1 LNHDA and CDR2 SQIVND (reference sequence). The CDR3 is 13 residues long. Trimming cost V 5 bases and J 6 bases, with 13 bases left between them. The CDR3 DNA is TGTGCCAGTAGTCTACAGGATTCGAATGGCTACACCTTC. This encodes CASSLQDSNGYTF.

The chain links TRBV7-8 to TRBJ2-7, with 9 bases fitting TRBD2. The CDR3 runs 13 residues. V gave up 7 bases and J gave up 8 bases; unmatched junction bases: 9. The germline CDR1 and CDR2 sequences are SGHVS and FQNEAQ. The CDR3 loop reads CASTSGVRLKQYF. The CDR3 DNA reads as TGTGCCAGCACTAGCGGGGTCCGTCTGAAGCAGTACTTC. Complete variable domain (other parts from reference TRBV7-8 and TRBJ2-7): GAGVSQSPRYKVAKRGQDVALRCDPISGHVSLFWYQQALGQGPEFLTYFQNEAQLDKSGLPSDRFFAERPEGSVSTLKIQRTQQEDSAVYLCASTSGVRLKQYFGPGTRLTVT.

The chain carries TRBV7-3 and TRBJ2-1; possible D gene TRBD2, 5 bases. V was shortened by 5 bases and J by 0 bases, with 14 bases between the two germline ends. The germline gives CDR1 SGHTA, CDR2 FQGTGA. The CDR3 runs to 16 residues. In DNA, the CDR3 is TGTGCCAGCAGCACCTCAACTAGTTCCTCCTACAATGAGCAGTTCTTC. Protein: CASSTSTSSSYNEQFF.

The chain has TRBV7-2 and TRBJ2-3, with 8 bases identical to TRBD2. After removal of 6 bases from V and 4 bases from J, the junction contained 6 bases not matched to a gene. CDR1 is SGHTA and CDR2 is FQGNSA in the germline V gene. This CDR3 comprises 14 residues. CDR3 region: CASRLAGGADTQYF. DNA of the CDR3: TGTGCCAGCAGACTTGCGGGGGGCGCAGATACGCAGTATTTT.

This chain's CDR3 is CASSPGGDVRNTIYF. CDR3 nucleotides: TGTGCCAGCAGCCCCGGAGGGGACGTAAGAAACACCATATATTTT. V is TRBV6-5 and J is TRBJ1-3, with D maybe TRBD1 (5 bases). This CDR3 has 15 residues. V lost 6 bases and J lost 5, with 17 bases in between. Germline V gene sequence: CDR1 MNHEY, CDR2 SVGAGI.

This clone was counted a few times. This chain links TRBV11-1 with TRBJ2-7; TRBD2 agrees at 8 bases. Germline CDR1 is SGHAT and CDR2 is FQDESV (reference sequence). Unmatched junction bases numbered 8, after V lost 5 bases and J lost 2 bases. This CDR3 region has 15 residues. The CDR3, as DNA: TGTGCCAGCAGCCCTGGGGCTAGCGGGCCCTACGAGCAGTACTTC. Residues: CASSPGASGPYEQYF.

The CDR3 region has the DNA TGCGCCAGCAGCCATTATGACAGGGGAGACTACAATGAGCAGTTCTTC. Protein: CASSHYDRGDYNEQFF. The gene calls are TRBV4-1 and TRBJ2-1; 8 nucleotides match TRBD1. V dropped 3 bases and J dropped 3; count of bases not matched to a gene: 7. Germline V CDR1 and CDR2: MGHRA, YSYEKL. This CDR3 has 16 residues.

The rearrangement uses TRBV7-3 and TRBJ2-7; the match to TRBD1 covers 8 bases. This CDR3 has 16 residues. V shed 4 bases, J shed 3 bases, and the junction held 11 bases outside the gene matches. CDR1 SGHTA and CDR2 FQGTGA come from the germline V gene. The CDR3 DNA sequence: TGTGCCAGCAGCTCCTCGTCGGGACAGGCTAGCTACGAGCAGTACTTC. This gives the protein CASSSSSGQASYEQYF.

This chain uses TRBV5-4 with TRBJ2-3, with D possibly matching TRBD2 (6 bases). With 1 base removed from V and 5 bases from J, the gap between germline ends came to 11 bases. This CDR3 comprises 14 residues. The germline V gene has CDR1 SGHNT and CDR2 YYREEE (reference sequence). The CDR3 DNA follows: TGTGCCAGCAGCTTGCGGGAGTCGGGAGATACGCAGTATTTT. Translation: CASSLRESGDTQYF.

This rearrangement joins TRBV11-2 to TRBJ2-1; D unresolved. The V and J ends lost 1 base and 0 bases respectively, with 4 bases between them. The CDR3 loop spans 14 amino acids. The germline CDR1 and CDR2 sequences are SGHAT and FQNNGV. The CDR3 nucleotides read TGTGCCAGCAGCTTAGGTAGCTCCTACAATGAGCAGTTCTTC. Protein sequence: CASSLGSSYNEQFF.

This clone was found a few times. DNA of the CDR3: TGTGCCAGCAGCCCGGGACACACGAACACTGAAGCTTTCTTT. It translates to CASSPGHTNTEAFF. This chain connects TRBV11-2 to TRBJ1-1; tentatively, D is TRBD1 (6 bases). Germline CDR1 and CDR2: SGHAT and FQNNGV. The V and J ends lost 5 bases and 1 base respectively, with 11 bases between them. CDR3 size: 14 residues.